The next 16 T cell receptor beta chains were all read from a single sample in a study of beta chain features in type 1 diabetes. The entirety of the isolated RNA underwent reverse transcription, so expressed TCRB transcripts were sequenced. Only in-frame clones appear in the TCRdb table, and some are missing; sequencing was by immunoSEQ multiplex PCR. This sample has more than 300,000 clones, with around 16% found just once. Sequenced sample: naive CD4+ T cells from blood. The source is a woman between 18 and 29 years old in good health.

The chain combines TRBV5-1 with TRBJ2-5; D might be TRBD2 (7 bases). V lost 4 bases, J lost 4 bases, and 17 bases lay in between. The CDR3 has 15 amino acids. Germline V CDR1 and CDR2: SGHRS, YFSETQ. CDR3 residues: CASSPGDYLGETQYF. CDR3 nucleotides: TGCGCCAGCAGCCCAGGGGACTATCTTGGAGAGACCCAGTACTTC.

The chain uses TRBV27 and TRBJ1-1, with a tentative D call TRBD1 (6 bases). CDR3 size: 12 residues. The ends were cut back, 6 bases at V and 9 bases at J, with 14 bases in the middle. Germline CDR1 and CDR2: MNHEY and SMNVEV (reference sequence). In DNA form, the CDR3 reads TGTGCCAGCAGGACCTCAGGACAGCAAGCTTTCTTT. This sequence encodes CASRTSGQQAFF.

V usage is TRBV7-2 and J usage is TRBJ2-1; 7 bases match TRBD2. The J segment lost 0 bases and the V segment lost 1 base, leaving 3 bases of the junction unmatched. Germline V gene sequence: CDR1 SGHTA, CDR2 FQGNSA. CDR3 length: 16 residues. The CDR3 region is CASSLVGGSSYNEQFF. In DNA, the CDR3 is TGTGCCAGCAGCTTAGTAGGCGGGAGCTCCTACAATGAGCAGTTCTTC. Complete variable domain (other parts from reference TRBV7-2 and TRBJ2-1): GAGVSQSPSNKVTEKGKDVELRCDPISGHTALYWYRQSLGQGLEFLIYFQGNSAPDKSGLPSDRFSAERTGGSVSTLTIQRTQQEDSAVYLCASSLVGGSSYNEQFFGPGTRLTVL.

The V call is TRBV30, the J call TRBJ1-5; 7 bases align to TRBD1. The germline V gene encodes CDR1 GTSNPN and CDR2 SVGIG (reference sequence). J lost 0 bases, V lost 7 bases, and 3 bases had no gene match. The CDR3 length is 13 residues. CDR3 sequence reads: CASGQYSNQPQHF. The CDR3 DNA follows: TGTGCCTCGGGACAGTATAGCAATCAGCCCCAGCATTTT.

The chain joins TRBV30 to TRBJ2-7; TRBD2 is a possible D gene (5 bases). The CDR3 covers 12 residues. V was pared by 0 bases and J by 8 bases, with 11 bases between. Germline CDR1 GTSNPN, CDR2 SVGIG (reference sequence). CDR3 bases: TGTGCCTGGAGTGTACTGGAGGCAAAGCAGTACTTC. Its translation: CAWSVLEAKQYF.

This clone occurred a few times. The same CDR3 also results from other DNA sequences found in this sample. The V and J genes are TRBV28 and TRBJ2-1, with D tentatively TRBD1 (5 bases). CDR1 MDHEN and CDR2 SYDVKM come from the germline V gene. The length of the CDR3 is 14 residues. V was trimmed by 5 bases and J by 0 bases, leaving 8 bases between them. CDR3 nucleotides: TGTGCCAGCAGTAGGGGAAGCTCCTACAATGAGCAGTTCTTC. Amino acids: CASSRGSSYNEQFF.

CDR3 nucleotides: TGTGCCAGCAGCCTAAGGCCTAGCGGATACAATGAGCAGTTCTTC. This gives the protein CASSLRPSGYNEQFF. The gene calls are TRBV7-3 and TRBJ2-1, with 7 bases lining up with TRBD2. Trimming at V came to 5 bases and at J to 4 bases, leaving 8 bases not matched to a gene. The CDR3 length is 15 residues. Per germline, CDR1 SGHTA and CDR2 FQGTGA.

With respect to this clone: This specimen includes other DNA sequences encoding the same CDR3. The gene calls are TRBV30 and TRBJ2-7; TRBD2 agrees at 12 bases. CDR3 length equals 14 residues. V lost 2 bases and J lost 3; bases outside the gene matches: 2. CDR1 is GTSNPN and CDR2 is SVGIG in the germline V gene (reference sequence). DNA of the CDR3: TGTGCCTGGAGTTTGACTAGCGGGAGCTACGAGCAGTACTTC. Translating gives CAWSLTSGSYEQYF.

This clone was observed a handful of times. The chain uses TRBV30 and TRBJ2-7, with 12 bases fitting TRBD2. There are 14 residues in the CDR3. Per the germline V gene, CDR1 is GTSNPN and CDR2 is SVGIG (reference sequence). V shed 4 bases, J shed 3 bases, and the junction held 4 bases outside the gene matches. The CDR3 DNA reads TGTGCCTGGACTAGCGGGAGGGCCGTCTACGAGCAGTACTTC. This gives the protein CAWTSGRAVYEQYF. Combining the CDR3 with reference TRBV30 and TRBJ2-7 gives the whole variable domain SQTIHQWPATLVQPVGSPLSLECTVEGTSNPNLYWYRQAAGRGLQLLFYSVGIGQISSEVPQNLSASRPQDRQFILSSKKLLLSDSGFYLCAWTSGRAVYEQYFGPGTRLTVT.

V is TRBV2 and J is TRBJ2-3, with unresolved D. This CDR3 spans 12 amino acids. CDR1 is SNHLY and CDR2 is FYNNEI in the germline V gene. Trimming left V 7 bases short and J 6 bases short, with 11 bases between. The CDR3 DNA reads TGTGCCAGCAACCCGAGCCGCGATACGCAGTATTTT. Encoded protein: CASNPSRDTQYF.

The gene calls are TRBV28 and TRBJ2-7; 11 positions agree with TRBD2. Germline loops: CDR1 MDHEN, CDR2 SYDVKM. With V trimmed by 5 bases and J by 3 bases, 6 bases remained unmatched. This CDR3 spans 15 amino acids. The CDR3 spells CASSPGTSGGYEQYF. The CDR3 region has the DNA TGTGCCAGCAGTCCAGGGACTAGCGGAGGCTACGAGCAGTACTTC. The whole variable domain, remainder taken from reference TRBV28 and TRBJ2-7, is DVKVTQSSRYLVKRTGEKVFLECVQDMDHENMFWYRQDPGLGLRLIYFSYDVKMKEKGDIPEGYSVSREKKERFSLILESASTNQTSMYLCASSPGTSGGYEQYFGPGTRLTVT.

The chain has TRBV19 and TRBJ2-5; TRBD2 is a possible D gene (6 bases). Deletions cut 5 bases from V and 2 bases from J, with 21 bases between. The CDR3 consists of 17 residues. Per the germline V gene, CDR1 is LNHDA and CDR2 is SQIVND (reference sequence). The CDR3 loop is CASSGLGSSGNQETQYF. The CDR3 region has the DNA TGTGCCAGTAGTGGCCTCGGGAGTAGCGGCAATCAAGAGACCCAGTACTTC.

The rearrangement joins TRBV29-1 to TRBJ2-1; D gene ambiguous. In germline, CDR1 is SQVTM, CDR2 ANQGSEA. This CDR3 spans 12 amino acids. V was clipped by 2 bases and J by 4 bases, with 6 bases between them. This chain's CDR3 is CSVEQQYNEQFF. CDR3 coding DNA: TGCAGCGTTGAACAACAATACAATGAGCAGTTCTTC.

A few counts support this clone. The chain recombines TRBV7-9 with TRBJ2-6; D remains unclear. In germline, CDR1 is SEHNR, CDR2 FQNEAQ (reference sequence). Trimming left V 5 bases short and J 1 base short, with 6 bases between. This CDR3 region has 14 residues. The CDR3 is CASSPQSGANVLTF. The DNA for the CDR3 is TGTGCCAGCAGCCCCCAGTCTGGGGCCAACGTCCTGACTTTC.

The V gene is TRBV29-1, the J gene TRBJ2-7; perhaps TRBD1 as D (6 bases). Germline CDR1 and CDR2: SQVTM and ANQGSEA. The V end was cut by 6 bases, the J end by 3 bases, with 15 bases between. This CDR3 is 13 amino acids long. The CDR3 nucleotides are TGCAGCGTCGCGGGTCAGGGGAACTACGAGCAGTACTTC. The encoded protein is CSVAGQGNYEQYF.

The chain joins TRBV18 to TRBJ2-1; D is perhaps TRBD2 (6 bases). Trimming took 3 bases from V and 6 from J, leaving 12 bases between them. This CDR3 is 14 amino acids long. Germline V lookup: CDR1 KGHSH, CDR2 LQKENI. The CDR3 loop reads CASSPKGLINEQFF. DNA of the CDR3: TGTGCCAGCTCACCCAAGGGACTCATCAATGAGCAGTTCTTC.